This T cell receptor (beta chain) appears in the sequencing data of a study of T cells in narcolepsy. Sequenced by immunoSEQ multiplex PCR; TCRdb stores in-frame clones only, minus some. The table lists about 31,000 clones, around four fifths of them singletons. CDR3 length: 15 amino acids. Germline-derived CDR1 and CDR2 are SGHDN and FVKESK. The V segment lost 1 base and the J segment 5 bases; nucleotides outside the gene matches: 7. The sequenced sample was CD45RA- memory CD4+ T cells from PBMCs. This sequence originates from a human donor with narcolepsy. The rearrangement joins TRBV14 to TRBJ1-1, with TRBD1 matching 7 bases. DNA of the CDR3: TGTGCCAGCAGCCAAGCCCCAGGGGGGAGGACTGAAGCTTTCTTT. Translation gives CASSQAPGGRTEAFF.